This is a list of T cell receptor beta chains from one sample in a study of blood T cell repertoires in COVID-19. Profiled with immunoSEQ multiplex PCR; TCRdb holds only in-frame clones, not every one. The repertoire holds some 180,000 clones, 78% seen once, with under 3.5% in the top ten. Sequencing was performed on peripheral blood. These receptors all come from a woman of 80 years or more with active or convalescent COVID-19. The CDR3 runs from the conserved cysteine through the conserved F or W. A D gene is named only where the DNA matches it firmly. Part of the rows lack a size; the others show once, few, many or a class for expanded clones.

clone_size	d_call	v_call	j_call	cdr3_aa	cdr3_nt
.	TRBD1	TRBV28	TRBJ2-2	CASSLFGQGATGELFF	TGTGCCAGCAGTTTATTTGGCCAGGGGGCAACCGGGGAGCTGTTTTTT
.	.	TRBV27	TRBJ1-2	CASSLAGDYGYTF	TGTGCCAGCAGTTTAGCCGGGGACTATGGCTACACCTTC
.	TRBD1	TRBV18	TRBJ1-1	CASSPGTGGTEAFF	TGTGCCAGCTCACCCGGAACAGGGGGCACTGAAGCTTTCTTT
.	TRBD1	TRBV19	TRBJ2-3	CASNTGGGGTDTQYF	TGTGCCAGCAATACAGGGGGCGGGGGCACAGATACGCAGTATTTT
.	.	TRBV6-5	TRBJ1-4	CASLPSGSTNEKLFF	TGTGCCAGCTTGCCCTCAGGGTCAACTAATGAAAAACTGTTTTTT
.	TRBD1	TRBV30	TRBJ2-7	CAWSGSKQGGRYEQYF	TGTGCCTGGAGTGGTTCAAAACAGGGGGGCCGCTACGAGCAGTACTTC
few	.	TRBV4-1	TRBJ1-4	CASSQERSLEKLFF	TGCGCCAGCAGCCAAGAGCGGAGTCTTGAAAAACTGTTTTTT
few	.	TRBV6-6	TRBJ1-6	CASSPSSYNSPLHF	TGTGCCAGCAGCCCGAGCTCCTATAATTCACCCCTCCACTTT
few	.	TRBV2	TRBJ1-2	CATRVSPTMDYGYTF	TGTGCCACCAGGGTATCTCCTACTATGGACTATGGCTACACCTTC
many	.	TRBV30	TRBJ1-4	CALTDTTTNEKLFF	TGTGCCCTCACGGACACCACAACTAATGAAAAACTGTTTTTT
.	.	TRBV18	TRBJ2-5	CASSPPSLAQETQYF	TGTGCCAGCTCACCACCGTCTTTAGCCCAAGAGACCCAGTACTTC
.	TRBD1	TRBV5-1	TRBJ2-1	CASSLGDSYNEQFF	TGCGCCAGCAGCCTGGGGGACAGCTACAATGAGCAGTTCTTC
once	TRBD1	TRBV10-3	TRBJ1-2	CAISAFGTAGFGGYTF	TGTGCCATCAGTGCATTTGGGACAGCGGGCTTTGGTGGCTACACCTTC
.	.	TRBV2	TRBJ2-7	CASSAGYETERQFISYEQYF	TGTGCCAGCAGTGCGGGGTACGAAACAGAACGCCAGTTTATTTCCTACGAGCAGTACTTC
few	.	TRBV7-9	TRBJ1-5	CASSLGLNQPQHF	TGTGCCAGCAGCCTGGGACTAAATCAGCCCCAGCATTTT
.	.	TRBV10-3	TRBJ1-6	CAISQDPPDYSPLHF	TGTGCCATCAGTCAAGATCCACCAGACTATTCACCCCTCCACTTT
few	.	TRBV12-3/TRBV12-4	TRBJ2-5	CASSTDSSWTQYF	TGTGCCAGCAGTACCGACAGTTCCTGGACCCAGTACTTC
.	.	TRBV9	TRBJ2-3	CASSPYGRGRLYF	TGTGCCAGCAGCCCCTACGGCAGGGGTCGGCTGTATTTT
few	TRBD2	TRBV28	TRBJ2-2	CASSTSGLAGELFF	TGTGCCAGCAGCACATCCGGACTAGCGGGGGAGCTGTTTTTT
.	TRBD1	TRBV6-5	TRBJ2-1	CASSSGGFNEQFF	TGTGCCAGCAGTTCAGGGGGCTTCAATGAGCAGTTCTTC
.	.	TRBV3-1/TRBV3-2	TRBJ2-5	CASSQSGIGSETQYF	TGTGCCAGCAGCCAAAGCGGCATTGGGTCGGAGACCCAGTACTTC
.	.	TRBV5-4	TRBJ2-7	CASSLALGPLGGEQYF	TGTGCCAGCAGCTTGGCCTTGGGACCACTTGGGGGGGAGCAGTACTTC
.	.	TRBV9	TRBJ2-2	CASSVVGANTGELFF	TGTGCCAGCAGCGTAGTAGGGGCGAACACCGGGGAGCTGTTTTTT
.	.	TRBV10-3	TRBJ1-3	CAISGTAGNTIYF	TGTGCCATCAGTGGGACAGCTGGAAACACCATATATTTT
.	TRBD2	TRBV19	TRBJ2-4	CASSRGLAGGQAKNIQYF	TGTGCCAGTAGCAGGGGACTAGCGGGGGGCCAAGCCAAAAACATTCAGTACTTC
.	TRBD1	TRBV6-6	TRBJ1-2	CASSSPTGGDGYTF	TGTGCCAGCAGTTCTCCGACAGGGGGTGATGGCTACACCTTC
once	.	TRBV28	TRBJ1-4	CASSSGEKLFF	TGTGCCAGCAGTTCAGGGGAAAAACTGTTTTTT
.	.	TRBV6-5	TRBJ2-5	CASSYSGGKGETQYF	TGTGCCAGCAGTTACTCTGGGGGGAAGGGGGAGACCCAGTACTTC
.	TRBD1	TRBV2	TRBJ1-3	CASSDRGRNTIYF	TGTGCCAGCAGTGACAGGGGGCGAAACACCATATATTTT
.	.	TRBV6-5	TRBJ2-5	CASSSTRQETQYF	TGTGCCAGCAGTTCGACTAGGCAAGAGACCCAGTACTTC
.	TRBD2	TRBV6-5	TRBJ2-1	CASSYGLAWNEQFF	TGTGCCAGCAGTTACGGACTAGCGTGGAATGAGCAGTTCTTC
.	TRBD2	TRBV10-3	TRBJ2-1	CAIWAGGSDNEQFF	TGTGCCATCTGGGCGGGGGGCTCCGACAATGAGCAGTTCTTC
.	TRBD2	TRBV4-1	TRBJ2-1	CASSQTLAGDVQFF	TGCGCCAGCAGCCAAACTCTAGCGGGGGACGTGCAGTTCTTC
few	TRBD1	TRBV6-5	TRBJ2-5	CAFQGARKTQYF	TGTGCTTTTCAGGGGGCGAGGAAGACCCAGTACTTC
once	.	TRBV2	TRBJ2-7	CASKGGGHLYEQYF	TGTGCCAGCAAAGGGGGGGGACATCTCTACGAGCAGTACTTC
.	.	TRBV6-6	TRBJ1-4	CASSPQEKLFF	TGTGCCAGCAGCCCCCAGGAAAAACTGTTTTTT
.	.	TRBV19	TRBJ1-1	CASSIVEDTEAFF	TGTGCCAGTAGTATAGTGGAGGACACTGAAGCTTTCTTT
.	.	TRBV18	TRBJ2-5	CASPLAGTNQETQYF	TGTGCCAGCCCACTAGCCGGGACAAATCAAGAGACCCAGTACTTC
once	.	TRBV14	TRBJ1-2	CASSQVSGGYTF	TGTGCCAGCAGCCAAGTTTCGGGAGGCTACACCTTC